This is a list of T cell receptor beta chains from one sample in a study of CD8+CD57+ T cells in acquired aplastic anemia. TCRdb used MiXCR to reprocess the reads, holding one entry per CDR3 protein. The sample shows over 150,000 distinct CDR3 sequences, roughly two thirds of them seen only once. Sequencing used sorted CD4+, CD8+, or CD8+CD57+ T cells (not recorded which) from PBMCs. Receptors originate from a human donor with aplastic anemia. Each CDR3 is given with its conserved first and last residue. The order of the fields is D gene, clone size, J gene, V gene, CDR3 DNA, CDR3 protein. A D gene is named only where the DNA matches it firmly. Clone size, where shown, is once, few, many, or a class for clones that have expanded.

>TRBD1|few|TRBJ2-7|TRBV7-3
TGTGCCAGCAGCTTGTCCCGGGACAGGGACTACGAGCAGTACTTC
CASSLSRDRDYEQYF
>TRBD1|.|TRBJ1-2|TRBV10-2
TGCGCCAGCAGCCGGGACAGCCAAGATGGCTACACCTTC
CASSRDSQDGYTF
>.|.|TRBJ1-3|TRBV28
TGTGCCAGCACCGTCGGCTGGGGGGCGCGTCGAAACACCATATATTTT
CASTVGWGARRNTIYF
>.|once|TRBJ2-7|TRBV2
TGTGCCAGCAGTGAAAACGACAGAGGAGTGTCCGGGCAGTACTTC
CASSENDRGVSGQYF
>.|many|TRBJ1-5|TRBV20-1
TGCAGTGCTACCAAGGGGGGAGAGGGCAATCAGCCCCAGCATTTT
CSATKGGEGNQPQHF
>.|.|TRBJ2-6|TRBV19
TGTGCCAGTAGGCCAGACTCTGGGGCCAACGTCCTGACTTTC
CASRPDSGANVLTF
>.|.|TRBJ2-2|TRBV7-9
TGTGCCAGCAGCCCCCGAGTGGGTGCCCCCGGCGGGGAGCTGTTTTTT
CASSPRVGAPGGELFF
>.|.|TRBJ1-1|TRBV7-2
TGTGCCAGCAGCTTGGCGTCCCTGTCAACTGAAGGAGCTTTCTTT
CASSLASLSTEGAFF
>TRBD2|.|TRBJ2-5|TRBV11-3
TGTGCCAGCAGCCGACTAGCGGGTGGGACCCAGTACTTC
CASSRLAGGTQYF
>.|.|TRBJ1-3|TRBV7-2
TGTGCCAGCAGCCCAGCTGGGGGGCCTGGAAACACCATATATTTT
CASSPAGGPGNTIYF
>.|.|TRBJ2-7|TRBV9
TGTGCCAGCAGCTTGCGGGGAAAGCCCGGTTCCTACGAGCAGTACTTC
CASSLRGKPGSYEQYF